The 13 T cell receptor beta chains below were found in one sample sequenced in a study of PD-L1 blockade in urothelial cancer. TCRdb keeps only in-frame clones here, not all; method: immunoSEQ multiplex PCR. Of 55,000 to 80,000 clones listed, around 85% are singletons. The time point here: pretreatment peripheral blood. The sequences come from PBMCs, collected around atezolizumab (anti-PD-L1) treatment. These receptor sequences come from a man in his 60s with urothelial cancer.

The rearrangement links TRBV6-5 to TRBJ1-3; D remains unclear. Trimming took off 5 bases at V and 0 bases at J, with 8 bases between the two ends. The CDR3 spans 14 residues. The germline gives CDR1 MNHEY, CDR2 SVGAGI. Written as DNA, the CDR3 is TGTGCCAGCAGTACCAGTGGCTCTGGAAACACCATATATTTT. Amino acids: CASSTSGSGNTIYF.

Of note for this clone: One junction end does not reproduce the germline sequence, and a read error may be involved. The chain couples TRBV7-7 to TRBJ2-3; D possibly corresponds to TRBD2 (5 bases). CDR1 is SSHAT, CDR2 FNYEAQ, per germline (reference sequence). The CDR3 has 17 residues. The CDR3 reads CASSPKAPPSSTDTQYF. CDR3 in DNA: TGTGCTAGCAGCCCGAAGGCCCCTCCTAGCAGCACAGATACGCAGTATTTT. The complete variable domain, with remaining parts taken from reference TRBV7-7 and TRBJ2-3, reads GAGVSQSPRYKVTKRGQDVTLRCDPISSHATLYWYQQALGQGPEFLTYFNYEAQPDKSGLPSDRFSAERPEGSISTLTIQRTEQRDSAMYRCASSPKAPPSSTDTQYFGPGTRLTVL.

V is TRBV6-5 and J is TRBJ1-5; TRBD1 agrees at 8 bases. Trimming took 5 bases from V and 2 from J; bases not matched to a gene: 5. The CDR3 consists of 15 residues. Germline V gene lookup returns CDR1 MNHEY and CDR2 SVGAGI. CDR3 DNA sequence: TGTGCCAGCAGTATCGGACAGGGCGGCAATCAGCCCCAGCATTTT. This translates into CASSIGQGGNQPQHF.

V is TRBV10-3 and J is TRBJ1-1; D is possibly TRBD1 (5 bases). The germline V gene encodes CDR1 ENHRY and CDR2 SYGVKD. This CDR3 contains 17 residues. Trimming pared 0 bases from V and 2 bases from J, leaving 16 bases between. DNA for the CDR3: TGTGCCATCAGTGAGTCAATTGGGGCGCGAGGAAACACTGAAGCTTTCTTT. Translation gives CAISESIGARGNTEAFF.

The gene calls are TRBV6-5 and TRBJ1-2; 9 nucleotides align to TRBD1. This CDR3 spans 14 amino acids. Germline V gives CDR1 MNHEY, CDR2 SVGAGI. J was trimmed by 5 bases and V by 7 bases; bases with no gene match: 8. The CDR3 bases are TGTGCCAGCACCCAGACAGGGGGTACATATGGCTACACCTTC. Protein product: CASTQTGGTYGYTF.

The J gene is TRBJ2-7, the V gene TRBV4-2, with 7 bases lining up with TRBD1. This CDR3 has 16 residues. Germline V gene sequence: CDR1 LGHNA, CDR2 YNFKEQ. J was trimmed by 1 base and V by 0 bases; bases with no gene match: 6. As DNA, the CDR3 is TGTGCCAGCAGCCAAGACCCCGGGACAGCTTCCTACGAGCAGTACTTC. Translated, it gives CASSQDPGTASYEQYF.

V and J are TRBV5-1 and TRBJ1-4; D possibly corresponds to TRBD1 (6 bases). The germline V and J ends were trimmed by 0 bases and 3 bases, with 12 bases remaining between them. Per germline, CDR1 SGHRS and CDR2 YFSETQ. The CDR3 loop spans 16 amino acids. CDR3 bases: TGCGCCAGCAGCTTGGCCACGGGGGGCCCTAATGAAAAACTGTTTTTT. It yields the protein CASSLATGGPNEKLFF.

DNA for the CDR3: TGTGCCAGCAGAACACCCCGGGAACGATATTCGGGCTACACCTTC. Its protein product is CASRTPRERYSGYTF. J is TRBJ1-2 and V is TRBV6-5; D remains ambiguous. Trimming left V 6 bases short and J 8 bases short, with 22 bases between. From germline, CDR1 is MNHEY and CDR2 SVGAGI. CDR3 size: 15 residues.

The rearrangement uses TRBV5-1 and TRBJ2-1; 7 nucleotides line up with TRBD1. The germline V gene has CDR1 SGHRS and CDR2 YFSETQ. This CDR3 is 17 amino acids long. V gave up 4 bases and J gave up 7 bases; unmatched junction bases: 17. The CDR3 region is CASSPSWGRGLGNEQFF. CDR3 bases: TGCGCCAGCAGCCCGTCATGGGGTAGGGGGCTGGGTAATGAGCAGTTCTTC. Full variable domain (remainder filled in from reference TRBV5-1 and TRBJ2-1): KAGVTQTPRYLIKTRGQQVTLSCSPISGHRSVSWYQQTPGQGLQFLFEYFSETQRNKGNFPGRFSGRQFSNSRSEMNVSTLELGDSALYLCASSPSWGRGLGNEQFFGPGTRLTVL.

V and J are TRBV7-2 and TRBJ2-4, with 9 bases that match TRBD2. V lost 8 bases and J lost 7; bases outside the gene matches: 9. Germline-derived CDR1 and CDR2 are SGHTA and FQGNSA. The CDR3 sequence is 14 residues long. CDR3 nucleotides: TGTGCCAGCGGCGGGGGGGGAGTGGGGAACATTCAGTACTTC. Translated: CASGGGGVGNIQYF. Looking up the rest from reference TRBV7-2 and TRBJ2-4 gives the full variable domain: GAGVSQSPSNKVTEKGKDVELRCDPISGHTALYWYRQSLGQGLEFLIYFQGNSAPDKSGLPSDRFSAERTGGSVSTLTIQRTQQEDSAVYLCASGGGGVGNIQYFGAGTRLSVL.

Only a few counts were recorded for this clone. J is TRBJ1-2 and V is TRBV10-1; the D is unclear. The CDR3 loop spans 12 amino acids. Germline CDR1 is WNHNN and CDR2 is SYGVQD (reference sequence). V was clipped by 6 bases and J by 5 bases, with 10 bases between them. CDR3 coding DNA: TGCGCCAGCAGGACCGAGGTTTATGGCTACACCTTC. This encodes CASRTEVYGYTF.

This chain links TRBV7-8 with TRBJ1-1; TRBD1 matches at 10 bases. CDR1 SGHVS and CDR2 FQNEAQ come from the germline V gene. V was clipped by 5 bases and J by 3 bases; unmatched bases: 6. The CDR3 is made up of 15 amino acids. The CDR3 is CASSLPGTGDTEAFF. DNA for the CDR3: TGTGCCAGCAGCCTGCCCGGGACAGGGGACACTGAAGCTTTCTTT.

The V call is TRBV4-1, the J call TRBJ2-7; 7 bases are shared with TRBD1. Germline loops: CDR1 MGHRA, CDR2 YSYEKL. After removal of 4 bases from V and 2 bases from J, the junction contained 8 bases not matched to a gene. The CDR3 covers 15 residues. As DNA, the CDR3 is TGCGCCAGCAGCCGCCCAAGGGGGCAGACCTACGAGCAGTACTTC. Protein: CASSRPRGQTYEQYF.